The 27 T cell receptor beta chains below come from one sample, sequenced in a study of neurological immune-mediated disorders. TCRdb analysed the 5' RACE reads with MiXCR anew, one entry per CDR3 protein. The table records 55,000 to 70,000 distinct CDR3 sequences, around 5% of them present only once. Material for sequencing was PBMCs. The receptors stem from a human donor with multiple sclerosis. The donor label of this sample is uncertain.

This clonotype was detected many times. This chain links TRBV11-2 with TRBJ1-4; a weak D match, TRBD1 (6 bases). The CDR3 is 17 amino acids. From germline, CDR1 is SGHAT and CDR2 FQNNGV. V dropped 4 bases and J dropped 0 bases, with 15 bases sitting between them. CDR3 DNA: TGTGCCAGCAGCTCATCCAGGGGACTTACAACTAATGAAAAACTGTTTTTT. Amino acid sequence: CASSSSRGLTTNEKLFF.

This clonotype was seen ten or more times. The J gene is TRBJ1-3, the V gene TRBV6-6, with 7 bases fitting TRBD1. Germline CDR1 and CDR2: MNHNY and SVGAGI (reference sequence). Trimming removed 6 bases from V and 2 bases from J; junction bases left unmatched: 7. CDR3 length: 15 amino acids. The CDR3 is CASSPPGTAGNTIYF. DNA for the CDR3: TGTGCCAGCAGCCCCCCCGGGACAGCTGGAAACACCATATATTTT.

This clonotype occurred many times. The CDR3 reads CASSLYIRSDTQYF. The CDR3 region has the DNA TGCGCCAGCAGCTTGTACATAAGGTCGGATACGCAGTATTTT. V is TRBV5-1 and J is TRBJ2-3; D is unclear. The CDR3 is made up of 14 amino acids. Germline CDR1 and CDR2: SGHRS and YFSETQ. V was shortened by 1 base and J by 6 bases, with 12 bases between the two germline ends.

This clonotype was detected ten times or more. The rearrangement links TRBV5-1 to TRBJ1-2, with a weak D call TRBD1 (5 bases). V shed 2 bases and J shed 4 bases, with 18 bases lying between them. The germline V gene encodes CDR1 SGHRS and CDR2 YFSETQ. The CDR3 is 16 amino acids. The DNA of the CDR3 is TGCGCCAGCAGCTTTATAACAGGCCAGGGAGGCTATGGCTACACCTTC. It yields the protein CASSFITGQGGYGYTF. Using reference TRBV5-1 and TRBJ1-2 for the parts outside the CDR3, the full variable domain is KAGVTQTPRYLIKTRGQQVTLSCSPISGHRSVSWYQQTPGQGLQFLFEYFSETQRNKGNFPGRFSGRQFSNSRSEMNVSTLELGDSALYLCASSFITGQGGYGYTFGSGTRLTVV.

This clonotype occurred many times. The chain couples TRBV24-1 to TRBJ2-2; perhaps TRBD2 as D (5 bases). V lost 12 bases and J lost 5, with 15 bases in between. The CDR3 loop spans 13 amino acids. Germline CDR1 KGHDR, CDR2 SFDVKD. CDR3 sequence (DNA): TGTGCCGTGAGGGAAGGTCGGACCGGGGAGCTGTTTTTT. Protein: CAVREGRTGELFF.

This clonotype was seen repeatedly, ten times or more. The genes are TRBV20-1 and TRBJ2-2, with 7 bases matching TRBD1. Germline V gene sequence: CDR1 DFQATT, CDR2 SNEGSKA (reference sequence). This CDR3 region has 17 residues. The V and J ends lost 1 base and 7 bases, in that order; junction bases with no gene match: 15. CDR3 sequence: CSARVGAGGPNVGELFF. Here the CDR3 DNA reads TGCAGTGCTAGAGTTGGGGCAGGGGGACCCAACGTCGGGGAGCTGTTTTTT.

The chain carries TRBV3-1 and TRBJ2-1, with D uncertain. The ends were cut back, 1 base at V and 4 bases at J, with 14 bases in the middle. The CDR3 is made up of 16 amino acids. The germline V gene encodes CDR1 LGHDT and CDR2 YNNKEL (reference sequence). The CDR3 loop is CASSQGLSSLYNEQFF. Written as DNA, the CDR3 is TGTGCCAGCAGCCAAGGACTCTCTTCTTTATACAATGAGCAGTTCTTC.

V is TRBV6-5 and J is TRBJ2-4, with D unresolved. CDR1 MNHEY and CDR2 SVGAGI come from the germline V gene. Trimming left V 5 bases short and J 4 bases short, with 12 bases between. This CDR3 has 14 amino acids. The DNA of the CDR3 is TGTGCCAGCAGTACCCGACTGGGAAAAAACATTCAGTACTTC. Its translation: CASSTRLGKNIQYF.

This clonotype was seen at least ten times. This chain uses TRBV10-2 with TRBJ2-1; 10 nucleotides agree with TRBD2. Germline CDR1 WSHSY, CDR2 SAAADI. The CDR3 is 14 residues long. With V trimmed by 6 bases and J by 9 bases, 8 bases remained unmatched. DNA of the CDR3: TGCGCCAGCAGGCCGGGACTAGCGCGAAGTGAGCAGTTCTTC. Amino acid sequence: CASRPGLARSEQFF.

This clonotype was detected ten times or more. The V and J genes are TRBV6-5 and TRBJ1-5, with a possible D match to TRBD1 (6 bases). The CDR3 spans 16 residues. Trimming removed 4 bases at V and 1 base at J, with 14 bases between. Germline assignment: CDR1 MNHEY and CDR2 SVGAGI. DNA for the CDR3: TGTGCCAGCAGTTCTCGGGGGCCGCAGAGCAATCAGCCCCAGCATTTT. Encoded protein: CASSSRGPQSNQPQHF.

This clonotype was counted at least ten times. This sequence joins TRBV7-8 and TRBJ1-4; D is perhaps TRBD1 (5 bases). Germline V lookup: CDR1 SGHVS, CDR2 FQNEAQ. Trimming left V 1 base short and J 7 bases short, with 10 bases between. The CDR3 is made up of 14 amino acids. CDR3: CASSLGQGFEKLFF. The CDR3 DNA reads as TGTGCCAGCAGCTTAGGGCAGGGATTTGAAAAACTGTTTTTT.

The chain recombines TRBV29-1 with TRBJ2-1, with D unresolved. The CDR3 contains 10 residues. Germline CDR1 is SQVTM and CDR2 is ANQGSEA. Trimming shortened V by 8 bases and J by 9 bases, and 11 bases separated the two germline ends. The CDR3 loop is CSTETGEQFF. Written as DNA, the CDR3 is TGCAGCACCGAGACGGGTGAGCAGTTCTTC.

This clonotype appeared many times. The chain couples TRBV5-1 to TRBJ1-4, with no clear D. The germline gives CDR1 SGHRS, CDR2 YFSETQ. The ends were cut back, 0 bases at V and 6 bases at J, with 9 bases in the middle. The CDR3 spans 14 residues. CDR3 coding DNA: TGCGCCAGCAGCTTGGCGGGGAATGATGAAAAACTGTTTTTT. It translates to CASSLAGNDEKLFF.

The table lists this clonotype with many counts. J is TRBJ1-5 and V is TRBV27, with TRBD1 identical over 7 bases. Trimming took 2 bases from V and 6 from J; bases not matched to a gene: 1. In germline, CDR1 is MNHEY, CDR2 SMNVEV (reference sequence). The CDR3 consists of 13 residues. CDR3 sequence: CASSLDRVQPQHF. CDR3 DNA: TGTGCCAGCAGTTTAGACAGGGTTCAGCCCCAGCATTTT.

This clonotype was counted ten times or more. The J gene is TRBJ1-2, the V gene TRBV9, with D possibly being TRBD1 (6 bases). This CDR3 spans 14 amino acids. Germline CDR1 is SGDLS and CDR2 is YYNGEE. V dropped 7 bases and J dropped 2 bases, with 15 bases sitting between them. In DNA form, the CDR3 reads TGTGCCAGCTCCCGGGAGACAGGCAACTATGGCTACACCTTC. Translating gives CASSRETGNYGYTF.

Many counts were recorded for this clonotype. V gene TRBV20-1 combines with J gene TRBJ2-1, with 13 bases that match TRBD2. Germline V gives CDR1 DFQATT, CDR2 SNEGSKA (reference sequence). V was pared by 8 bases and J by 7 bases, with 11 bases of the junction left unmatched. CDR3 length: 15 residues. CDR3 sequence (DNA): TGCAGTCACCGAGATCCGGGACTAGCGGGGAATGAGCAGTTCTTC. Protein: CSHRDPGLAGNEQFF.

The table lists this clonotype with many counts. The chain links TRBV7-2 to TRBJ1-2; no definite D call. V lost 3 bases and J 2 bases, leaving 10 bases between the germline ends. This CDR3 contains 14 residues. CDR1 is SGHTA and CDR2 is FQGNSA in the germline V gene. CDR3 residues: CASSLGHMNYGYTF. In DNA, the CDR3 is TGTGCCAGCAGCTTGGGCCACATGAACTATGGCTACACCTTC.

The V call is TRBV6-5, the J call TRBJ2-3; 10 bases fit TRBD2. Germline lookup yields CDR1 MNHEY and CDR2 SVGAGI. CDR3 length equals 17 residues. The V and J ends lost 1 base and 2 bases, in that order; junction bases with no gene match: 6. In nucleotides, the CDR3 is TGTGCCAGCAGTTACTTGAGTCTAGCGGGGGTCACAGATACGCAGTATTTT. Translation gives CASSYLSLAGVTDTQYF.

This sequence joins TRBV5-1 and TRBJ1-2, with TRBD1 matching 8 bases. Trimming removed 5 bases from V and 4 bases from J; junction bases left unmatched: 7. Germline CDR1 reads SGHRS; CDR2 reads YFSETQ. The CDR3 loop spans 14 amino acids. CDR3 DNA: TGCGCCAGCAGTCCGGACGGACAGGGCTATGGCTACACCTTC. Translating it yields CASSPDGQGYGYTF. The whole variable domain, filled in from reference TRBV5-1 and TRBJ1-2, reads KAGVTQTPRYLIKTRGQQVTLSCSPISGHRSVSWYQQTPGQGLQFLFEYFSETQRNKGNFPGRFSGRQFSNSRSEMNVSTLELGDSALYLCASSPDGQGYGYTFGSGTRLTVV.

This clonotype was seen repeatedly, ten times or more. This chain joins TRBV20-1 and TRBJ1-2; D unresolved. There are 13 residues in the CDR3. From germline, CDR1 is DFQATT and CDR2 SNEGSKA (reference sequence). V was cut by 6 bases and J by 4 bases, with 15 bases left in between. Written as DNA, the CDR3 is TGCAGTGCCCTTTCGCCCTCATCCTATGGCTACACCTTC. It is translated as CSALSPSSYGYTF.

Of note for this clonotype: The germline gene is not matched at one end of the junction; a read error may be the cause. This chain links TRBV20-1 with TRBJ1-2; 7 bases fit TRBD1. The CDR3 extends over 11 amino acids. CDR1 and CDR2 from the germline V gene are DFQATT and SNEGSKA (reference sequence). DNA of the CDR3: TGCAGTGCGAGAGACAGGGTAGGCTACACCTTC. Translated, it gives CSARDRVGYTF.

This clonotype was observed at least ten times. The CDR3 DNA reads TGTGCCAGCAGACTAGCCAGCACAGATACGCAGTATTTT. It is translated as CASRLASTDTQYF. The chain uses TRBV12-3 or TRBV12-4 and TRBJ2-3; TRBD2 might be the D (6 bases). V lost 6 bases and J lost 0, with 7 bases in between. The CDR3 is made up of 13 amino acids.

This clonotype was counted at least ten times. The rearrangement uses TRBV5-6 and TRBJ1-1, with a weak D call TRBD1 (6 bases). The CDR3 length is 15 residues. V lost 3 bases to trimming and J lost 1 base, with 13 bases between them. Per germline, CDR1 SGHDT and CDR2 YYEEEE. The CDR3 bases are TGTGCCAGCAGCTGGGGACGAGGGGGGAACACTGAAGCTTTCTTT. This codes for CASSWGRGGNTEAFF. Full variable domain (rest looked up from reference TRBV5-6 and TRBJ1-1): DAGVTQSPTHLIKTRGQQVTLRCSPKSGHDTVSWYQQALGQGPQFIFQYYEEEERQRGNFPDRFSGHQFPNYSSELNVNALLLGDSALYLCASSWGRGGNTEAFFGQGTRLTVV.

This clonotype was seen many times. V gene TRBV5-6 combines with J gene TRBJ1-2, with 7 bases that match TRBD1. The CDR3 sequence is 14 residues long. V dropped 3 bases and J dropped 4; count of bases not matched to a gene: 6. Germline assignment: CDR1 SGHDT and CDR2 YYEEEE. The DNA of the CDR3 is TGTGCCAGCAGCTCGACAGGGCTGGGCTATGGCTACACCTTC. This encodes CASSSTGLGYGYTF. Full variable domain (rest looked up from reference TRBV5-6 and TRBJ1-2): DAGVTQSPTHLIKTRGQQVTLRCSPKSGHDTVSWYQQALGQGPQFIFQYYEEEERQRGNFPDRFSGHQFPNYSSELNVNALLLGDSALYLCASSSTGLGYGYTFGSGTRLTVV.

This clonotype was found many times. V usage is TRBV5-6 and J usage is TRBJ1-6; D not certain. The CDR3 is 14 amino acids. Germline assignment: CDR1 SGHDT and CDR2 YYEEEE. V dropped 0 bases and J dropped 10 bases, with 11 bases sitting between them. The CDR3 loop reads CASSLAGLESPLHF. The CDR3, as DNA: TGTGCCAGCAGCTTGGCGGGATTAGAATCACCCCTCCACTTT.

This clonotype was seen only a few times. The rearrangement joins TRBV7-9 to TRBJ1-2; no reliable D call. V lost 1 base to trimming and J lost 3 bases, with 3 bases between them. The length of the CDR3 is 12 residues. CDR1 SEHNR and CDR2 FQNEAQ come from the germline V gene (reference sequence). The CDR3 sequence is CASSLEHYGYTF. The DNA for the CDR3 is TGTGCCAGCAGCTTAGAGCACTATGGCTACACCTTC.

This clonotype occurred many times. The gene calls are TRBV5-1 and TRBJ1-1; D gene uncertain. The CDR3 contains 15 residues. V was shortened by 4 bases and J by 0 bases, with 13 bases between the two germline ends. In germline, CDR1 is SGHRS, CDR2 YFSETQ. The CDR3 DNA follows: TGCGCCAGCAGCACAAACGGGATAATGAACACTGAAGCTTTCTTT. The encoded protein is CASSTNGIMNTEAFF.